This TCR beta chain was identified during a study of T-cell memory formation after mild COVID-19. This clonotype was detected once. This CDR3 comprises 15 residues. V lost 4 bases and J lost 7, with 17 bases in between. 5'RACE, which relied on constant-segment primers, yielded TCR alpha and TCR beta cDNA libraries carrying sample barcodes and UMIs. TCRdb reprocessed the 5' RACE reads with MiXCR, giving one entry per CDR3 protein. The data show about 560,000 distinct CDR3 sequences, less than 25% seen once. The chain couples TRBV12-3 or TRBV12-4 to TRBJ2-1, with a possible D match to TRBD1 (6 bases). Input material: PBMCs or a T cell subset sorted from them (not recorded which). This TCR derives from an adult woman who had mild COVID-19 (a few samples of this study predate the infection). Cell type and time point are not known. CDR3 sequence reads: CASSSPGQFPNEQFF. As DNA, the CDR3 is TGTGCCAGCAGTTCCCCCGGACAGTTTCCAAATGAGCAGTTCTTC.